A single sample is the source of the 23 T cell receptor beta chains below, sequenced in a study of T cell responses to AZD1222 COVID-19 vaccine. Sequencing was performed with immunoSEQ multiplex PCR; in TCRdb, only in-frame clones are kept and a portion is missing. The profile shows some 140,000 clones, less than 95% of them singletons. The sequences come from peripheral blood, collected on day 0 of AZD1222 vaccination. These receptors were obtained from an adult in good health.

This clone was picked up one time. CDR3 sequence (DNA): TGCGCCAGCAGCCAAGATTACAACAGAGAGCTGTTTTTT. Residues: CASSQDYNRELFF. The rearrangement uses TRBV4-3 and TRBJ2-2; D call uncertain. The CDR3 totals 13 residues. Looked up from germline, CDR1 is LGHNA and CDR2 is YSLEER. Trimming stripped 0 bases from V and 11 bases from J, with 10 bases between.

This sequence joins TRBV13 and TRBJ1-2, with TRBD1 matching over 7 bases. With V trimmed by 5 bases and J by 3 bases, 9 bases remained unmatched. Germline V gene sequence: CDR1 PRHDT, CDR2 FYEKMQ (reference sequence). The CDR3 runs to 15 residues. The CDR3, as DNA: TGTGCCAGCAGCATCGGGACAGTGAGTGACTATGGCTACACCTTC. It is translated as CASSIGTVSDYGYTF.

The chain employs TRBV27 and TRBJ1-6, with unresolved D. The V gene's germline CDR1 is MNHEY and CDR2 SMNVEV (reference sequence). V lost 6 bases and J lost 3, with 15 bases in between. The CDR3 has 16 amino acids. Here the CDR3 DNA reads TGTGCCAGCAGAGAACTAATAGGGATCTATAATTCACCCCTCCACTTT. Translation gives CASRELIGIYNSPLHF.

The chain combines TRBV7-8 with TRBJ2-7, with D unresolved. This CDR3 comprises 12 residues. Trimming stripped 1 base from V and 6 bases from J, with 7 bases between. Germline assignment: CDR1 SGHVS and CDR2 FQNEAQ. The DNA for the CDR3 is TGTGCCAGCAGCTTAGTGAGGTCCGAGCAGTACTTC. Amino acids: CASSLVRSEQYF.

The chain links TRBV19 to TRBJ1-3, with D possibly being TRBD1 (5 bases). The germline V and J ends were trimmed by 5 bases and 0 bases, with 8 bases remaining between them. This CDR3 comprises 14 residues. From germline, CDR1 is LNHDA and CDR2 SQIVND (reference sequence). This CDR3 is CASSRQTSGNTIYF. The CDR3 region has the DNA TGTGCCAGTAGTCGACAGACCTCTGGAAACACCATATATTTT.

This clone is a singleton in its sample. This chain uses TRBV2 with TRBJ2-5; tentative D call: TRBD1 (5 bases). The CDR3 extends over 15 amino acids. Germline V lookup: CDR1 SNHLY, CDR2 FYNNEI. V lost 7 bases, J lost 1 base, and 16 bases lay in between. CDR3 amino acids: CASNGFRTPQETQYF. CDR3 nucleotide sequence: TGTGCCAGCAACGGATTTAGGACACCCCAAGAGACCCAGTACTTC.

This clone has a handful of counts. The CDR3 nucleotides are TGTGCCATCAGTGAGCGGGAGGGATTTGGGAATTCACCCCTCCACTTT. This gives the protein CAISEREGFGNSPLHF. J is TRBJ1-6 and V is TRBV10-3; D is undetermined. This CDR3 is 16 amino acids long. Germline V gives CDR1 ENHRY, CDR2 SYGVKD. Trimming stripped 2 bases from V and 7 bases from J, with 15 bases between.

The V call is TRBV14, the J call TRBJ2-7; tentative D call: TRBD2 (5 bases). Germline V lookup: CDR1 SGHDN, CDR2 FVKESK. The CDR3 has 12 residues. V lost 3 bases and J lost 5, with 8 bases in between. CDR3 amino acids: CASSHGGNEQYF. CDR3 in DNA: TGTGCCAGCAGCCACGGAGGTAACGAGCAGTACTTC.

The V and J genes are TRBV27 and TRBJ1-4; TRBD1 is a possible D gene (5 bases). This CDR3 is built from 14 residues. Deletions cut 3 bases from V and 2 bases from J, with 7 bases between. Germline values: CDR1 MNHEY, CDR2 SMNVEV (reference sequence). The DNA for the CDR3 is TGTGCCAGCAGTTTTCAGGGCACTAATGAAAAACTGTTTTTT. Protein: CASSFQGTNEKLFF. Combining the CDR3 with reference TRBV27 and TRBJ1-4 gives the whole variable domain EAQVTQNPRYLITVTGKKLTVTCSQNMNHEYMSWYRQDPGLGLRQIYYSMNVEVTDKGDVPEGYKVSRKEKRNFPLILESPSPNQTSLYFCASSFQGTNEKLFFGSGTQLSVL.

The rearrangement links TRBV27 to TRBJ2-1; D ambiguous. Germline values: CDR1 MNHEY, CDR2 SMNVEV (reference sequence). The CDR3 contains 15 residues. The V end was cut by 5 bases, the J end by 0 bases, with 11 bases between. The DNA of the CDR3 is TGTGCCAGCAGTCCCCTGTGGGTCTCCTACAATGAGCAGTTCTTC. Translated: CASSPLWVSYNEQFF.

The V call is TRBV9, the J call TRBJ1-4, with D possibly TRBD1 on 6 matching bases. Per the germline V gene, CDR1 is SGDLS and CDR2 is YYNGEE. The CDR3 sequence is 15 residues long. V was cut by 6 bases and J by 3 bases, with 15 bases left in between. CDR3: CASNLRTAPNEKLFF. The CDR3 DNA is TGTGCCAGCAACCTCCGGACAGCTCCTAATGAAAAACTGTTTTTT.

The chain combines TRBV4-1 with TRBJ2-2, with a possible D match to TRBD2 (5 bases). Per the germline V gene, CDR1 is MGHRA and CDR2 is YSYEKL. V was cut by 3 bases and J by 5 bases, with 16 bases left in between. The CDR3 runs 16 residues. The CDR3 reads CASSHEGRVGTGELFF. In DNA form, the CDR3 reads TGCGCCAGCAGCCACGAGGGCCGGGTGGGGACCGGGGAGCTGTTTTTT.

For the CDR3, the DNA is TGTGCCAGTAGTATAAACCGCGGGAGAGGTGATGAGCAGTTCTTC. This sequence encodes CASSINRGRGDEQFF. J is TRBJ2-1 and V is TRBV19; TRBD2 matches at 7 bases. CDR3 size: 15 residues. Germline CDR1 is LNHDA and CDR2 is SQIVND (reference sequence). Unmatched junction bases numbered 9, after V lost 2 bases and J lost 8 bases.

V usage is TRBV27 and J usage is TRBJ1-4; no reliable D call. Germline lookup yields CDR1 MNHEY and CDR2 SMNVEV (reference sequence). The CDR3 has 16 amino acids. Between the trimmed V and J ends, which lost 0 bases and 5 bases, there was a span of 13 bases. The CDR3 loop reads CASSLSNEDVNEKLFF. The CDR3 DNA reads TGTGCCAGCAGTTTATCTAATGAAGACGTGAATGAAAAACTGTTTTTT.

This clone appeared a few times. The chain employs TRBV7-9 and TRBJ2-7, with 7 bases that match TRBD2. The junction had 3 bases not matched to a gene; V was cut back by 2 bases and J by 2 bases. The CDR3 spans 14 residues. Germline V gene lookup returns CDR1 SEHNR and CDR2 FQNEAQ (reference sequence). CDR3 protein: CASSLSGATYEQYF. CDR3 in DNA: TGTGCCAGCAGCTTAAGCGGGGCCACCTACGAGCAGTACTTC.

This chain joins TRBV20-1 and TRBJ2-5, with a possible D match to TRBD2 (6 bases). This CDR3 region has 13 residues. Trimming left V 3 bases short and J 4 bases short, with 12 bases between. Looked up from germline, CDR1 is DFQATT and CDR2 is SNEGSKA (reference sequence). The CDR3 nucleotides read TGCAGTGCTAGTTGGAGGGATGGAGAGACCCAGTACTTC. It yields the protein CSASWRDGETQYF.

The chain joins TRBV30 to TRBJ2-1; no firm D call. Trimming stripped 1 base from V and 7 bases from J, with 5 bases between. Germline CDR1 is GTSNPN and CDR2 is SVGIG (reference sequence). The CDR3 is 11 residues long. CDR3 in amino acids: CAWSDGNEQFF. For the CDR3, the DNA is TGTGCCTGGAGTGACGGGAATGAGCAGTTCTTC. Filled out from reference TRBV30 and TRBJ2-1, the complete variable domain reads SQTIHQWPATLVQPVGSPLSLECTVEGTSNPNLYWYRQAAGRGLQLLFYSVGIGQISSEVPQNLSASRPQDRQFILSSKKLLLSDSGFYLCAWSDGNEQFFGPGTRLTVL.

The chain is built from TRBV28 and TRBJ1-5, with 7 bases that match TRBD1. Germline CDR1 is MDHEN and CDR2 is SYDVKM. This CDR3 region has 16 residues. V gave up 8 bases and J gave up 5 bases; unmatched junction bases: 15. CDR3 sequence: CASPPPGTVNHQPQHF. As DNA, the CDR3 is TGTGCCAGCCCCCCTCCCGGGACAGTAAATCATCAGCCCCAGCATTTT. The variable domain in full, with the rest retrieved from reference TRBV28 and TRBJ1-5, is DVKVTQSSRYLVKRTGEKVFLECVQDMDHENMFWYRQDPGLGLRLIYFSYDVKMKEKGDIPEGYSVSREKKERFSLILESASTNQTSMYLCASPPPGTVNHQPQHFGDGTRLSIL.

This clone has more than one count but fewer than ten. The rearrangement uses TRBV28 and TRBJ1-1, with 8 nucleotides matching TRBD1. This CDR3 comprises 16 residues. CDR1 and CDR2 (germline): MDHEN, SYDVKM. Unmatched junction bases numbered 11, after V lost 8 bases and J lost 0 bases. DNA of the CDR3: TGTGCCAGCCTACCCGGACAGGGAAGGGTGAACACTGAAGCTTTCTTT. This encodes CASLPGQGRVNTEAFF.

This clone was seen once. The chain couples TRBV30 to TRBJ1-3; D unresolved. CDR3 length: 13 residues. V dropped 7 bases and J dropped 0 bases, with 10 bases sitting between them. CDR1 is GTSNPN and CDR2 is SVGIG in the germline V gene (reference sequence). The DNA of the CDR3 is TGTGCCTCGGGGTGGGGCTCTGGAAACACCATATATTTT. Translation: CASGWGSGNTIYF.

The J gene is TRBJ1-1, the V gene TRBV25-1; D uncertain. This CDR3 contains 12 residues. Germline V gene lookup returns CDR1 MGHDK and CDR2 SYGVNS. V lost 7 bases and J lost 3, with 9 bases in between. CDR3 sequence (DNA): TGTGCCAGCATAGGCAGCTACACTGAAGCTTTCTTT. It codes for CASIGSYTEAFF.

CDR3 amino acids: CASSNEGQIAGRSIQYF. In DNA form, the CDR3 reads TGTGCCAGCAGCAACGAAGGACAGATCGCGGGGCGGTCCATTCAGTACTTC. The gene calls are TRBV11-3 and TRBJ2-4; possibly TRBD1 or TRBD2 for D (6 bases each). This CDR3 is built from 17 residues. V lost 5 bases to trimming and J lost 9 bases, with 26 bases between them. Germline V CDR1 and CDR2: SGHNT, YENEEA.

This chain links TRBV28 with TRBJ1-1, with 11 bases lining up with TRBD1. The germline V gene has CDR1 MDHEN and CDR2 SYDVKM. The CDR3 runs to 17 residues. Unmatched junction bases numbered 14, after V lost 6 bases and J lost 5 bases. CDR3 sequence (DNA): TGTGCCAGCAGCGCCCCACCCGGGACAGGGGGTCGGACTGAAGCTTTCTTT. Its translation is CASSAPPGTGGRTEAFF.